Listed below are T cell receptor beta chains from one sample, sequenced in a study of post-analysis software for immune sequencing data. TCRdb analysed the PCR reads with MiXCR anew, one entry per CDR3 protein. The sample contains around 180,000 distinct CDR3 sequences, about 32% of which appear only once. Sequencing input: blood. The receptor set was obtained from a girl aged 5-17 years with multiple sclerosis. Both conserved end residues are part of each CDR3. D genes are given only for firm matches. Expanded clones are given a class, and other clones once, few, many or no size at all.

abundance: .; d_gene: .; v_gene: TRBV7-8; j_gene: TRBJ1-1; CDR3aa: CASSFQDLNTEAFF; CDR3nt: TGTGCCAGCAGCTTTCAGGACCTGAACACTGAAGCTTTCTTT
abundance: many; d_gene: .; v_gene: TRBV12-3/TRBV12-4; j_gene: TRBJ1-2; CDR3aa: CASSLPAQIYGYTF; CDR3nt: TGTGCCAGCAGTTTACCGGCGCAGATCTATGGCTACACCTTC
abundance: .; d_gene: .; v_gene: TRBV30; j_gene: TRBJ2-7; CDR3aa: CALGGLACEQYF; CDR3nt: TGTGCCCTCGGGGGACTTGCCTGCGAGCAGTACTTC
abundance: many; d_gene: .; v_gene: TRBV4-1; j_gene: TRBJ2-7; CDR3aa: CASSQESWGAYEQYF; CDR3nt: TGCGCCAGCAGCCAAGAGAGCTGGGGTGCCTACGAGCAGTACTTC
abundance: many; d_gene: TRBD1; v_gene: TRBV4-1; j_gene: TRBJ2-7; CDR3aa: CASSIRTGGYEQYF; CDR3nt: TGCGCCAGCAGCATTCGGACAGGGGGCTACGAGCAGTACTTC
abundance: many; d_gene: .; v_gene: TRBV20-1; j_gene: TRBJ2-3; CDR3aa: CSARQNADTQYF; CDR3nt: TGCAGTGCTAGACAAAATGCAGATACGCAGTATTTT
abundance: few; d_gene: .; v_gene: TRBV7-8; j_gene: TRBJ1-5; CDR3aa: CASSSQGVGNQPQHF; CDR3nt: TGTGCCAGCAGCTCCCAGGGAGTAGGCAATCAGCCCCAGCATTTT
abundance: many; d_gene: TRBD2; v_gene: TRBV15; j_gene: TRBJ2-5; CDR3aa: CATSYQGGVRETQYF; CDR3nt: TGTGCCACGTCCTACCAGGGAGGGGTTCGGGAGACCCAGTACTTC
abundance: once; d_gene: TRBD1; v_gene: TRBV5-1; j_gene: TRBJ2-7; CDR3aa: CASSLSPRQGSYEQYF; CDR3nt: TGCGCCAGCAGCTTGTCCCCTCGACAGGGCTCCTACGAGCAGTACTTC
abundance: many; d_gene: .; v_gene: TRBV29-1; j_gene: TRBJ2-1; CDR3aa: CSVGIYNEQFF; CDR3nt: TGCAGCGTTGGGATCTACAATGAGCAGTTCTTC
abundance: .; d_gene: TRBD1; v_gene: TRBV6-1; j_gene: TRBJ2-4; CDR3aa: CASTTKGQGTSITKNIQYF; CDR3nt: TGTGCCAGTACCACTAAGGGACAGGGAACGTCGATCACCAAAAACATTCAGTACTTC
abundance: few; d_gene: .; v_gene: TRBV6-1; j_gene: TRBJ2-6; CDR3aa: CASSVLGANVLTF; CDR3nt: TGTGCCAGCTCGGTTCTTGGGGCCAACGTCCTGACTTTC
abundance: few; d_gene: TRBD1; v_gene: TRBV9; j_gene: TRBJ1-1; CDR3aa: CASSVTQGWGTEAFF; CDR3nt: TGTGCCAGCAGCGTCACACAGGGGTGGGGGACTGAAGCTTTCTTT
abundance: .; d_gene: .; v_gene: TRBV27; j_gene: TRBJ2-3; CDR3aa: CASSPPPGLIAKQYF; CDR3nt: TGTGCCAGCAGCCCCCCCCCCGGACTCATAGCGAAGCAGTATTTT
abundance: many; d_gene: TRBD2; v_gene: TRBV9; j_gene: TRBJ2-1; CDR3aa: CASSVFSSGTGEQFF; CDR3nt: TGTGCCAGCAGCGTATTTTCTAGCGGGACGGGTGAGCAGTTCTTC
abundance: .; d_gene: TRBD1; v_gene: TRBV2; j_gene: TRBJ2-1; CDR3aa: CASSEADRVDNEQFF; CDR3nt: TGTGCCAGCAGTGAAGCGGACAGGGTAGACAATGAGCAGTTCTTC
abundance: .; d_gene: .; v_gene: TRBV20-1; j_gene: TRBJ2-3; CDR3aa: CGGHPGRSTDTQYF; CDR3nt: TGCGGTGGACACCCGGGACGGAGCACAGATACGCAGTATTTT
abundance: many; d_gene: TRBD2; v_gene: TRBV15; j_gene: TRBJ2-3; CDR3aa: CATRTSAGDTQYF; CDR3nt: TGTGCCACCAGAACTAGCGCAGGAGATACGCAGTATTTT
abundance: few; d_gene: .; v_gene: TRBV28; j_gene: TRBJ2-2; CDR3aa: CASSFVGANTGELFF; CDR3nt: TGTGCCAGCAGTTTTGTCGGGGCGAACACCGGGGAGCTGTTTTTT
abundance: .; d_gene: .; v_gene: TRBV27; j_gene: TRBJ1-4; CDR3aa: CASSRRAPDEKLFF; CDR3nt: TGTGCCAGCAGTCGCCGGGCCCCGGATGAAAAACTGTTTTTT
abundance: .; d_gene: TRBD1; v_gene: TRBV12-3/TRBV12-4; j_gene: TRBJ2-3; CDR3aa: CASSFAGTGRAGTQYF; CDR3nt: TGTGCCAGCAGTTTCGCCGGGACAGGGAGAGCTGGTACGCAGTATTTT
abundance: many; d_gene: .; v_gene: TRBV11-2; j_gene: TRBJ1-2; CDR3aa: CASTSGRYGYTF; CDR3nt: TGTGCCAGCACCTCCGGACGGTATGGCTACACCTTC
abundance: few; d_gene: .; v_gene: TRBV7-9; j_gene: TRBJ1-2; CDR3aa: CASSRQGYGYTF; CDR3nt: TGTGCCAGCAGCCGTCAGGGCTATGGCTACACCTTC
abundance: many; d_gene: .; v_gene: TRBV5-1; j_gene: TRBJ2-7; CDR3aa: CASSLGLGLYEQYF; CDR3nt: TGCGCCAGCAGCTTGGGACTCGGTTTATACGAGCAGTACTTC
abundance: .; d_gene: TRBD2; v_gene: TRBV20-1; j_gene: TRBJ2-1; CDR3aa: CSARTAGAPNNEQFF; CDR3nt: TGCAGTGCTAGAACAGCGGGAGCCCCGAACAATGAGCAGTTCTTC
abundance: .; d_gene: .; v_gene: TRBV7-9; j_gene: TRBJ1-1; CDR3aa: CASSPQQGPEAFF; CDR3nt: TGTGCCAGCAGCCCACAACAGGGCCCCGAAGCTTTCTTT